This T cell receptor (beta chain) was captured in a study of Ad26.COV2.S vaccination and SARS-CoV-2 variants. Background on the study: Intramuscular Ad26.COV2.S doses were given once or twice, 56 days apart. Study-level results: Spike-specific TCR breadth was greater after Ad26.COV2.S than placebo. Substantial breadth was reportedly displayed by spike-specific CD8+ and CD4+ T cell responses after vaccination.

For this clone: As yet, its antigen is unknown.

Per germline, CDR1 LNHDA and CDR2 SQIVND (reference sequence). This CDR3 is 14 amino acids long. Trimming stripped 3 bases from V and 1 base from J, with 10 bases between. Some clones are missing from TCRdb's copy, which holds only in-frame ones; the method was immunoSEQ multiplex PCR. The sample carries approximately 240,000 clones, 85% to 90% recorded once. Treatment noted: about 20 received Ad26.COV2.S at low or high dose, single or two shots; about 5 received placebo; per-sample allocation not given. Day 63 after the first injection of vaccine or placebo was the sampling time. In the vaccine, an Ad26 vector expressed the SARS-CoV-2 spike of the Wuhan strain.

The receptor comes from a person aged 18-60 years who received the Ad26.COV2.S COVID-19 vaccine or a placebo. Sequencing used peripheral blood, obtained in a trial of Ad26.COV2.S vaccine versus placebo. The chain joins TRBV19 to TRBJ2-7, with D possibly being TRBD2 (5 bases). CDR3 loop: CASSIGITSYEQYF. CDR3 DNA: TGTGCCAGTAGTATCGGGATAACATCCTACGAGCAGTACTTC. The full variable domain, its missing parts supplied by reference TRBV19 and TRBJ2-7, is DGGITQSPKYLFRKEGQNVTLSCEQNLNHDAMYWYRQDPGQGLRLIYYSQIVNDFQKGDIAEGYSVSREKKESFPLTVTSAQKNPTAFYLCASSIGITSYEQYFGPGTRLTVT.